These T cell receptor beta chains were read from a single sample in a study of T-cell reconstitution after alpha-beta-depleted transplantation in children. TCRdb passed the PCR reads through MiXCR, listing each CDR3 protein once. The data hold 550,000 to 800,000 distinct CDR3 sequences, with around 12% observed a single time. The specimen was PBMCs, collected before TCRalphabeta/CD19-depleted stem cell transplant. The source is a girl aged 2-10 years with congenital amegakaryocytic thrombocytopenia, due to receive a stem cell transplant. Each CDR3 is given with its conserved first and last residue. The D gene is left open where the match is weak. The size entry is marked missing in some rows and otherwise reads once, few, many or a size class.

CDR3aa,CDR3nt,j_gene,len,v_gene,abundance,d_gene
CSVGRDTDTQYF,TGCAGCGTTGGGCGGGACACAGATACGCAGTATTTT,TRBJ2-3,12,TRBV29-1,few,-
CSARGLSDEQFF,TGCAGTGCTAGGGGACTTTCCGATGAGCAGTTCTTC,TRBJ2-1,12,TRBV20-1,few,-
CASSLEVANTQYF,TGTGCCAGCAGCTTGGAAGTTGCGAATACGCAGTATTTT,TRBJ2-3,13,TRBV5-5,few,-
CASSLQTGVGYEQYF,TGTGCCAGCAGCTTACAGACAGGGGTCGGCTACGAGCAGTACTTC,TRBJ2-7,15,TRBV7-2,-,TRBD1
CASSLTLAGIWKTQYF,TGTGCCAGCAGTTTAACTCTAGCGGGAATCTGGAAGACCCAGTACTTC,TRBJ2-5,16,TRBV28,many,TRBD2
CSARSGQENTGELFF,TGCAGTGCTAGGTCGGGACAGGAGAACACCGGGGAGCTGTTTTTT,TRBJ2-2,15,TRBV20-1,many,TRBD1
CASTGQGETQYF,TGTGCCAGTACGGGACAAGGAGAGACCCAGTACTTC,TRBJ2-5,12,TRBV2,many,-
CASSLRNSPLHF,TGTGCCAGCAGCTTGAGGAATTCACCCCTCCACTTT,TRBJ1-6,12,TRBV5-6,many,-
CASSLPGHLAYEQYF,TGCGCCAGCAGTCTACCGGGACACTTGGCCTACGAGCAGTACTTC,TRBJ2-7,15,TRBV5-1,few,-
CASSLGLALYNEQFF,TGTGCCAGCAGCTTGGGGCTAGCTCTGTACAATGAGCAGTTCTTC,TRBJ2-1,15,TRBV5-6,many,-
CSANRDEQFF,TGCAGTGCAAACCGCGATGAGCAGTTCTTC,TRBJ2-1,10,TRBV20-1,-,-
CATSRDLAQTLYNEQFF,TGTGCCACCAGCAGAGATTTAGCCCAAACCCTTTACAATGAGCAGTTCTTC,TRBJ2-1,17,TRBV15,many,-
CASSEAGWSSYEQYF,TGTGCCAGCAGTGAGGCGGGGTGGTCGAGCTACGAGCAGTACTTC,TRBJ2-7,15,TRBV28,-,-
CASSYLLAGDANTGELFF,TGTGCCAGCAGTTACCTACTAGCGGGAGACGCGAACACCGGGGAGCTGTTTTTT,TRBJ2-2,18,TRBV12-3/TRBV12-4,-,TRBD2